Below, 12 T cell receptor beta chains from the same sample are listed, as sequenced in a study of cytomegalovirus exposure and HLA in healthy donors. TCRdb's copy holds only in-frame clones and misses some; the assay was immunoSEQ multiplex PCR. In the table there are just under 65,000 clones, roughly 94% of which are singletons. The sample was PBMCs. These receptors were collected from a woman aged 18-29 years in good health and CMV-seropositive.

This chain uses TRBV19 with TRBJ1-2; a weak D match, TRBD1 (5 bases). The CDR3 totals 13 residues. Trimming shortened V by 7 bases and J by 2 bases, and 11 bases separated the two germline ends. Germline V gene data show CDR1 as LNHDA and CDR2 as SQIVND (reference sequence). The chain's CDR3 is CASMAAGNYGYTF. The DNA for the CDR3 is TGTGCCAGTATGGCGGCAGGGAACTATGGCTACACCTTC.

V usage is TRBV9 and J usage is TRBJ1-1; 10 bases line up with TRBD1. Germline trimming cut 0 bases from V and 3 bases from J; bases unmatched to any gene: 2. CDR1 is SGDLS, CDR2 YYNGEE, per germline. The CDR3 loop spans 15 amino acids. The CDR3 reads CASSVVGTGDTEAFF. Here the CDR3 DNA reads TGTGCCAGCAGCGTAGTAGGGACAGGGGACACTGAAGCTTTCTTT. Full variable domain (missing parts from reference TRBV9 and TRBJ1-1): DSGVTQTPKHLITATGQRVTLRCSPRSGDLSVYWYQQSLDQGLQFLIQYYNGEERAKGNILERFSAQQFPDLHSELNLSSLELGDSALYFCASSVVGTGDTEAFFGQGTRLTVV.

The chain uses TRBV2 and TRBJ2-2; 10 bases fit TRBD2. CDR1 is SNHLY, CDR2 FYNNEI, per germline. This CDR3 comprises 16 residues. J lost 1 base, V lost 6 bases, and 5 bases had no gene match. The CDR3 sequence: CASRRTSGGNTGELFF. CDR3 in DNA: TGTGCCAGCAGGCGGACTAGCGGAGGGAACACCGGGGAGCTGTTTTTT.

The chain employs TRBV28 and TRBJ1-2, with no clear D. The V end was cut by 7 bases, the J end by 5 bases, with 14 bases between. The CDR3 covers 13 residues. The germline V gene has CDR1 MDHEN and CDR2 SYDVKM. CDR3 region: CASTQLRGYGYTF. Written as DNA, the CDR3 is TGTGCCAGCACTCAACTTCGAGGGTATGGCTACACCTTC.

The V call is TRBV27, the J call TRBJ2-5, with a tentative D call TRBD2 (7 bases). CDR1 and CDR2 (germline): MNHEY, SMNVEV (reference sequence). The CDR3 is 18 amino acids. The germline V and J ends were trimmed by 1 base and 8 bases, with 26 bases remaining between them. Here the CDR3 DNA reads TGTGCCAGCAGTTTATACCTCACGGCGGGGGCCAACAGAGAAACCCAGTACTTC. Translation gives CASSLYLTAGANRETQYF.

The chain joins TRBV5-6 to TRBJ2-2; 7 bases line up with TRBD1. Trimming at V came to 6 bases and at J to 0 bases, leaving 8 bases not matched to a gene. There are 16 residues in the CDR3. Germline V gene data show CDR1 as SGHDT and CDR2 as YYEEEE. DNA of the CDR3: TGTGCCAGCATCCGAGGGGGCCTAGCGAACACCGGGGAGCTGTTTTTT. It is translated as CASIRGGLANTGELFF.

The rearrangement joins TRBV27 to TRBJ2-7; 10 positions agree with TRBD1. After removal of 10 bases from V and 9 bases from J, the junction contained 18 bases not matched to a gene. Per the germline V gene, CDR1 is MNHEY and CDR2 is SMNVEV (reference sequence). CDR3 length equals 15 residues. The CDR3 DNA follows: TGTGCCACCGGACCCGCAGGAGGGACAGGGGAGAGGCAGTACTTC. Its translation is CATGPAGGTGERQYF.

The chain carries TRBV6-1 and TRBJ1-2; the D gene is possibly TRBD1 (6 bases). The germline V gene encodes CDR1 MNHNS and CDR2 SASEGT. This CDR3 comprises 16 residues. Trimming removed 3 bases from V and 5 bases from J, with 19 bases in between. The CDR3 spells CASSDTGQPGVYGYTF. CDR3 bases: TGTGCCAGCAGTGATACTGGTCAGCCAGGGGTTTATGGCTACACCTTC.

The chain recombines TRBV2 with TRBJ2-1, with a possible D match to TRBD1 (6 bases). The CDR3 contains 15 residues. Germline V gene data show CDR1 as SNHLY and CDR2 as FYNNEI. V was clipped by 2 bases and J by 4 bases, with 12 bases between them. The CDR3 reads CASSERQGRYNEQFF. The CDR3 coding sequence is TGTGCCAGCAGTGAAAGGCAGGGGCGATACAATGAGCAGTTCTTC. Together with reference TRBV2 and TRBJ2-1, the CDR3 gives the full variable domain: EPEVTQTPSHQVTQMGQEVILRCVPISNHLYFYWYRQILGQKVEFLVSFYNNEISEKSEIFDDQFSVERPDGSNFTLKIRSTKLEDSAMYFCASSERQGRYNEQFFGPGTRLTVL.

The chain employs TRBV5-4 and TRBJ2-7, with 9 bases matching TRBD2. This CDR3 has 14 amino acids. V trimming: 0 bases; J trimming: 5 bases; junction bases outside the gene matches: 3. Germline assignment: CDR1 SGHNT and CDR2 YYREEE (reference sequence). The CDR3 DNA sequence: TGTGCCAGCAGCTTGGTTAGCGGGAGTGACGAGCAGTACTTC. Encoded protein: CASSLVSGSDEQYF.

The chain carries TRBV19 and TRBJ2-6; no reliable D call. The V and J ends lost 8 bases and 0 bases respectively, with 5 bases between them. Germline V gives CDR1 LNHDA, CDR2 SQIVND (reference sequence). The CDR3 spans 13 residues. The DNA of the CDR3 is TGTGCCAGTTCCCTCTCTGGGGCCAACGTCCTGACTTTC. Its protein is CASSLSGANVLTF.

The chain couples TRBV19 to TRBJ2-7, with D unclear. The germline gives CDR1 LNHDA, CDR2 SQIVND (reference sequence). The germline V and J ends were trimmed by 7 bases and 9 bases, with 19 bases remaining between them. CDR3 size: 13 residues. CDR3: CASKSQGAPGQYF. The CDR3 coding sequence is TGTGCCAGTAAGTCACAAGGTGCTCCGGGGCAGTACTTC.